The 30 T cell receptor beta chains below come from one sample, sequenced in a study of vaccination and CD4 T cells after COVID-19. Scientists ran DNA taken from cultured CD4+ T cells through the Oncomine TCR Beta short-read assay for sequencing. Each CDR3 protein is one row after TCRdb ran MiXCR on the PCR reads. Among around 10,000 distinct CDR3 sequences, approximately 50% were seen once, and the ten largest hold about a fifth. Treatment here: approximately nine-day PBMC culture with coronavirus spike peptide pools or control peptides (ViraFEST assay). No antigen is known for these receptors. Sequencing used CD4+ T cells from blood, cultured in vitro. These receptors all stem from a human donor who had recovered from COVID-19.

The V call is TRBV6-4, the J call TRBJ1-5, with 9 nucleotides matching TRBD1. This CDR3 comprises 16 residues. Unmatched junction bases numbered 13, after V lost 6 bases and J lost 7 bases. In germline, CDR1 is MRHNA, CDR2 SNTAGT. The DNA for the CDR3 is TGTGCCAGCAGGCCGGGACAGGGTGGAAGTCGGCAGCCCCAGCATTTT. This encodes CASRPGQGGSRQPQHF.

This chain uses TRBV19 with TRBJ1-3; TRBD1 agrees at 9 bases. This CDR3 comprises 17 residues. Germline-derived CDR1 and CDR2 are LNHDA and SQIVND (reference sequence). The trim removed 7 bases at V and 0 bases at J, leaving 10 bases unmatched. The CDR3 bases are TGTGCCAGTACCTCTAATCGGGACAGGGCCTCTGGAAACACCATATATTTT. This codes for CASTSNRDRASGNTIYF.

This clonotype came up a few times. V usage is TRBV4-2 and J usage is TRBJ1-2, with TRBD1 identical over 9 bases. The CDR3 is made up of 16 amino acids. J lost 8 bases, V lost 0 bases, and 10 bases had no gene match. The V gene's germline CDR1 is LGHNA and CDR2 YNFKEQ. CDR3 in DNA: TGTGCCAGCAGCCAAGAAGGTGGGGACAGGGAAAGAGGCTACACCTTC. This sequence encodes CASSQEGGDRERGYTF.

This clonotype was seen a handful of times. The chain links TRBV7-9 to TRBJ1-6; D not certain. This CDR3 has 16 residues. Per the germline V gene, CDR1 is SEHNR and CDR2 is FQNEAQ (reference sequence). V was trimmed by 5 bases and J by 8 bases, leaving 19 bases between them. CDR3 protein: CASSEETVLEDSPLHF. DNA of the CDR3: TGTGCCAGCAGCGAGGAGACCGTTTTGGAGGATTCACCCCTCCACTTT.

This clonotype has only one observation. The J gene is TRBJ2-5, the V gene TRBV12-3 or TRBV12-4, with 9 bases fitting TRBD2. Trimming cost V 6 bases and J 5 bases; bases outside gene matches: 10. The CDR3 extends over 15 amino acids. The CDR3 nucleotides read TGTGCCAGCAGCCGGGGACTAGCTGAAGGGGAGACCCAGTACTTC. Amino acid sequence: CASSRGLAEGETQYF.

This sequence joins TRBV12-3 or TRBV12-4 and TRBJ1-5; D unclear. V was shortened by 8 bases and J by 7 bases, with 18 bases between the two germline ends. The CDR3 runs to 14 residues. CDR3 residues: CASSLRRGSQPQHF. The CDR3 bases are TGTGCCAGCTCCCTGAGGCGGGGAAGCCAGCCCCAGCATTTT.

V usage is TRBV6-1 and J usage is TRBJ1-1; D unclear. Between the trimmed V and J ends, which lost 3 bases and 11 bases, there was a span of 13 bases. Germline V gene sequence: CDR1 MNHNS, CDR2 SASEGT. There are 12 residues in the CDR3. The DNA for the CDR3 is TGTGCCAGCAGTGAGGTCCCCGGTGTCGCTTTCTTT. Protein sequence: CASSEVPGVAFF.

The chain links TRBV30 to TRBJ1-6; TRBD1 agrees at 8 bases. V dropped 6 bases and J dropped 10; count of bases not matched to a gene: 11. The CDR3 is 14 residues long. CDR1 and CDR2 from the germline V gene are GTSNPN and SVGIG (reference sequence). The chain's CDR3 is CACHRGEVKSPLHF. The CDR3 region has the DNA TGTGCCTGCCACAGGGGGGAGGTAAAATCACCCCTCCACTTT. Full variable domain (rest looked up from reference TRBV30 and TRBJ1-6): SQTIHQWPATLVQPVGSPLSLECTVEGTSNPNLYWYRQAAGRGLQLLFYSVGIGQISSEVPQNLSASRPQDRQFILSSKKLLLSDSGFYLCACHRGEVKSPLHFGNGTRLTVT.

The genes are TRBV12-3 or TRBV12-4 and TRBJ2-7; D unresolved. The CDR3 is 11 residues long. V dropped 2 bases and J dropped 3 bases, with 2 bases sitting between them. The CDR3 sequence: CASSLFYEQYF. The CDR3 DNA reads as TGTGCCAGCAGTTTATTCTACGAGCAGTACTTC.

This clonotype was seen just once. The J gene is TRBJ1-2, the V gene TRBV12-5; D possibly corresponds to TRBD1 (5 bases). The CDR3 contains 14 residues. Germline V gene sequence: CDR1 LGHNT, CDR2 FRNRAP. Trimming cost V 7 bases and J 2 bases, with 14 bases left between them. CDR3 region: CASALWGVNYGYTF. CDR3 coding DNA: TGTGCTAGTGCCCTGTGGGGGGTAAACTATGGCTACACCTTC.

The V gene is TRBV7-2, the J gene TRBJ1-2; D unresolved. CDR3 length: 15 amino acids. Germline V gives CDR1 SGHTA, CDR2 FQGNSA. Trimming removed 1 base at V and 1 base at J, with 10 bases between. This CDR3 is CASSLGADFNYGYTF. The CDR3 DNA reads TGTGCCAGCAGCTTAGGGGCAGACTTTAACTATGGCTACACCTTC.

This chain links TRBV10-1 with TRBJ1-1, with TRBD1 identical over 7 bases. Germline-derived CDR1 and CDR2 are WNHNN and SYGVQD (reference sequence). CDR3 length: 11 residues. Here the CDR3 DNA reads TGCAGGGGGCTGTTGGGCACTGAAGCTTTCTTT. Translation gives CRGLLGTEAFF.

The chain is built from TRBV5-5 and TRBJ1-4; a possible D gene is TRBD1 (6 bases). This CDR3 is 14 amino acids long. Germline CDR1 SGHKS, CDR2 YYEKEE (reference sequence). V gave up 2 bases and J gave up 5 bases, with 10 bases separating them. This CDR3 reads CASSLSGGNEKLFF. In DNA, the CDR3 is TGTGCCAGCAGCTTATCCGGGGGCAATGAAAAACTGTTTTTT.

The chain couples TRBV19 to TRBJ1-2, with D perhaps TRBD1 (5 bases). V lost 6 bases to trimming and J lost 4 bases, with 12 bases between them. Per the germline V gene, CDR1 is LNHDA and CDR2 is SQIVND (reference sequence). The CDR3 is 13 residues long. CDR3 nucleotides: TGTGCCAGTAGAGCGACAGATTCCTATGGCTACACCTTC. Translating gives CASRATDSYGYTF.

The chain employs TRBV6-2 or TRBV6-3 and TRBJ2-7; TRBD1 agrees at 8 bases. The CDR3 has 14 amino acids. Germline V gene data show CDR1 as MNHEY and CDR2 as SVGEGT. Trimming took 6 bases from V and 3 from J; bases not matched to a gene: 7. The CDR3 bases are TGTGCCAGCAGAGAAAACAGGGGGTTCTACGAGCAGTACTTC. Translated, it gives CASRENRGFYEQYF.

V usage is TRBV20-1 and J usage is TRBJ1-1; D possibly corresponds to TRBD1 (5 bases). Trimming took off 3 bases at V and 1 base at J, with 21 bases between the two ends. In germline, CDR1 is DFQATT, CDR2 SNEGSKA (reference sequence). The length of the CDR3 is 17 residues. CDR3 residues: CSARNYRLDRTNTEAFF. CDR3 nucleotides: TGCAGTGCTAGGAATTACCGGTTAGACAGAACGAACACTGAAGCTTTCTTT.

This clonotype has a handful of counts. This chain uses TRBV30 with TRBJ2-7; the D gene could be TRBD1 or TRBD2 (5 bases each). CDR1 is GTSNPN, CDR2 SVGIG, per germline (reference sequence). The V and J ends lost 0 bases and 0 bases respectively, with 9 bases between them. The CDR3 covers 14 residues. The CDR3: CAWSVLGGSYEQYF. The DNA of the CDR3 is TGTGCCTGGAGTGTACTTGGGGGCTCCTACGAGCAGTACTTC.

This chain connects TRBV6-1 to TRBJ1-1; D is undetermined. Germline CDR1 reads MNHNS; CDR2 reads SASEGT. The length of the CDR3 is 12 residues. The V and J ends lost 8 bases and 7 bases respectively, with 14 bases between them. The CDR3 DNA is TGTGCCAGCTGCGAATGGTCCATTGAAGCTTTCTTT. Its protein product is CASCEWSIEAFF.

V is TRBV19 and J is TRBJ1-2; 7 bases line up with TRBD1. The CDR3 totals 17 residues. Trimming took 3 bases from V and 2 from J; bases not matched to a gene: 12. The V gene's germline CDR1 is LNHDA and CDR2 SQIVND (reference sequence). CDR3 DNA: TGTGCCAGTAGTATGTTAGGAGAGGGGGCCGGAAACTATGGCTACACCTTC. Translating it yields CASSMLGEGAGNYGYTF. The full variable domain, rest sourced from reference TRBV19 and TRBJ1-2, is DGGITQSPKYLFRKEGQNVTLSCEQNLNHDAMYWYRQDPGQGLRLIYYSQIVNDFQKGDIAEGYSVSREKKESFPLTVTSAQKNPTAFYLCASSMLGEGAGNYGYTFGSGTRLTVV.

This clonotype was picked up a small number of times. V usage is TRBV6-1 and J usage is TRBJ1-2; D is unresolved. The CDR3 loop spans 13 amino acids. V lost 6 bases, J lost 6 bases, and 14 bases lay in between. The V gene's germline CDR1 is MNHNS and CDR2 SASEGT. The CDR3 loop is CASRASERDGYTF. CDR3 in DNA: TGTGCCAGCAGGGCAAGCGAGAGAGATGGCTACACCTTC.

The rearrangement joins TRBV7-2 to TRBJ2-1; 9 bases fit TRBD2. Germline CDR1 SGHTA, CDR2 FQGNSA. Trimming removed 4 bases from V and 5 bases from J; junction bases left unmatched: 9. The CDR3 is made up of 16 amino acids. The CDR3 nucleotides read TGTGCCAGCAGCTCCCGCGCGGGACTAGCCAACAATGAGCAGTTCTTC. It yields the protein CASSSRAGLANNEQFF.

The chain joins TRBV7-8 to TRBJ1-2; TRBD1 might be the D (5 bases). CDR1 is SGHVS, CDR2 FQNEAQ, per germline. The CDR3 runs 13 residues. V lost 6 bases to trimming and J lost 6 bases, with 14 bases between them. This CDR3 is CASRGQGWDGYTF. CDR3 nucleotide sequence: TGTGCCAGCAGAGGTCAGGGATGGGATGGCTACACCTTC.

The chain carries TRBV7-2 and TRBJ2-3, with 8 bases aligning to TRBD2. This CDR3 contains 15 residues. Germline CDR1 SGHTA, CDR2 FQGNSA. The junction had 7 bases not matched to a gene; V was cut back by 6 bases and J by 2 bases. The CDR3 sequence: CASRISGGTTDTQYF. DNA for the CDR3: TGTGCCAGCAGGATAAGCGGGGGTACCACAGATACGCAGTATTTT. Drawing the rest from reference TRBV7-2 and TRBJ2-3, the complete variable domain is GAGVSQSPSNKVTEKGKDVELRCDPISGHTALYWYRQSLGQGLEFLIYFQGNSAPDKSGLPSDRFSAERTGGSVSTLTIQRTQQEDSAVYLCASRISGGTTDTQYFGPGTRLTVL.

CDR3 sequence reads: CASSPGLAGQYNEQFF. CDR3 bases: TGTGCCAGCAGCCCCGGACTAGCGGGGCAGTACAATGAGCAGTTCTTC. The J gene is TRBJ2-1, the V gene TRBV11-3; TRBD2 matches at 12 bases. This CDR3 contains 16 residues. CDR1 and CDR2 (germline): SGHNT, YENEEA. V gave up 5 bases and J gave up 4 bases; unmatched junction bases: 6.

A single count supports this clonotype. Sequence at one end of the junction differs from germline and may be a read error. V and J are TRBV2 and TRBJ1-2; TRBD1 matches at 8 bases. This CDR3 is 14 amino acids long. Germline values: CDR1 SNHLY, CDR2 FYNNEI. CDR3 region: CASREDRGGYGYTF. CDR3 in DNA: TGTGCCAGCAGGGAAGACAGGGGAGGCTATGGCTACACCTTC.

The V call is TRBV10-1, the J call TRBJ1-2; D unclear. This CDR3 has 11 amino acids. V gave up 11 bases and J gave up 7 bases, with 14 bases separating them. Germline values: CDR1 WNHNN, CDR2 SYGVQD (reference sequence). The CDR3 is CAGEKGSGYTF. Written as DNA, the CDR3 is TGCGCCGGCGAGAAGGGCTCTGGCTACACCTTC.

The V gene is TRBV12-5, the J gene TRBJ1-1; D remains unclear. Germline assignment: CDR1 LGHNT and CDR2 FRNRAP. The ends were cut back, 1 base at V and 0 bases at J, with 3 bases in the middle. This CDR3 has 13 residues. CDR3 bases: TGTGCTAGTGGTTTGGAAGTGAACACTGAAGCTTTCTTT. Its translation is CASGLEVNTEAFF. The full variable domain, its missing parts supplied by reference TRBV12-5 and TRBJ1-1, is DARVTQTPRHKVTEMGQEVTMRCQPILGHNTVFWYRQTMMQGLELLAYFRNRAPLDDSGMPKDRFSAEMPDATLATLKIQPSEPRDSAVYFCASGLEVNTEAFFGQGTRLTVV.

This chain links TRBV12-3 or TRBV12-4 with TRBJ1-2; the match to TRBD1 covers 7 bases. This CDR3 region has 15 residues. Trimming at V came to 6 bases and at J to 4 bases, leaving 11 bases not matched to a gene. The DNA for the CDR3 is TGTGCCAGCAGCTTCACTCGCGACAGGGCCTATGGCTACACCTTC. It specifies CASSFTRDRAYGYTF.

This clonotype was observed a few times. J is TRBJ1-5 and V is TRBV12-5, with 9 bases that match TRBD1. Germline V CDR1 and CDR2: LGHNT, FRNRAP. This CDR3 has 14 residues. Unmatched junction bases numbered 9, after V lost 6 bases and J lost 9 bases. CDR3 sequence reads: CASGPGQGTLPQHF. The CDR3 DNA is TGTGCTAGTGGCCCTGGACAGGGGACTCTGCCCCAGCATTTT.

CDR3 amino acids: CASKISFVGTEAFF. CDR3 bases: TGTGCCAGCAAAATAAGTTTCGTGGGGACTGAAGCTTTCTTT. The rearrangement joins TRBV2 to TRBJ1-1; D call uncertain. CDR1 is SNHLY, CDR2 FYNNEI, per germline. The CDR3 runs to 14 residues. The V gene lost 7 bases and the J gene lost 5 bases, with 17 bases spanning the gap.